Listed here is a single T cell receptor (beta chain). Its antigen is as yet unknown. An end of the junction does not agree with germline; a read error may underlie this. CDR3 length equals 16 residues. Germline V lookup: CDR1 LGHNA, CDR2 YSLEER. Donors in the study were healthy people who gave bone marrow. The data are from a study of cytomegalovirus exposure and HLA in healthy donors. Study details: Roughly 77 million unique TCRs from HLA-typed donors made up an early data release.

PCR employed 60 Vbeta and 13 Jbeta primers. Measured with immunoSEQ multiplex PCR; TCRdb has only the in-frame clones, and not every one. The top ten clones hold roughly 12% of a sample with under 140,000 clones, 76% of them seen once. Whole-study results and caveats: Some TCR beta chains (around 160 of them) were listed as cytomegalovirus-associated. Certain indistinguishable V segments, among them TRBV6-2 and TRBV6-3, were excluded.

The specimen sequenced was PBMCs. The chain employs TRBV4-3 and TRBJ2-6; 7 nucleotides line up with TRBD2. This receptor was taken from a man aged 25-45 years in good health and CMV-seropositive. The CDR3 sequence: CASSQESGGGANGLTF. CDR3 bases: TGCGCCAGCAGCCAAGAGTCGGGGGGTGGGGCCAACGGCCTGACCTTC.